The 13 T cell receptor beta chains presented below share a single source sample, sequenced in a study of OX40 agonist ivuxolimab in advanced cancers. This table comes from immunoSEQ multiplex PCR, and its TCRdb copy is limited to in-frame clones, with some not included. Of about 30,000 clones in the sample, roughly four fifths were seen once. This sample comprised CD4+ or CD8+ T cells sorted from blood, obtained in a trial of the OX40 agonist ivuxolimab. All receptors derive from an adult with an advanced solid tumor such as melanoma, head and neck, liver or kidney cancer.

The chain carries TRBV7-2 and TRBJ2-1, with D unresolved. CDR1 and CDR2 (germline): SGHTA, FQGNSA. This CDR3 comprises 13 residues. The ends were cut back, 3 bases at V and 4 bases at J, with 7 bases in the middle. The CDR3, as DNA: TGTGCCAGCAGCTTCCAACGATACAATGAGCAGTTCTTC. Amino acid sequence: CASSFQRYNEQFF.

This rearrangement joins TRBV19 to TRBJ2-6; 8 bases map to TRBD1. Germline V gene sequence: CDR1 LNHDA, CDR2 SQIVND (reference sequence). The junction had 7 bases not matched to a gene; V was cut back by 4 bases and J by 8 bases. The CDR3 is made up of 15 amino acids. The CDR3 spells CASSKDRGQTNVLTF. The CDR3 coding sequence is TGTGCCAGTAGTAAAGACAGGGGTCAGACCAACGTCCTGACTTTC.

Notes on this clone: The sample has other DNA sequences that encode this CDR3 too. The rearrangement uses TRBV19 and TRBJ1-2, with D hard to call. Trimming took off 3 bases at V and 4 bases at J, with 6 bases between the two ends. The CDR3 extends over 12 amino acids. CDR1 and CDR2 (germline): LNHDA, SQIVND (reference sequence). The CDR3 sequence: CASSIEFYGYTF. In nucleotides, the CDR3 is TGTGCCAGTAGTATTGAATTCTATGGCTACACCTTC.

This chain links TRBV7-2 with TRBJ1-1; D is unclear. Trimming took 2 bases from V and 6 from J, leaving 10 bases between them. The germline gives CDR1 SGHTA, CDR2 FQGNSA. There are 13 residues in the CDR3. This chain's CDR3 is CASSLTDRAEAFF. The CDR3 DNA sequence: TGTGCCAGCAGCTTAACGGATAGGGCTGAAGCTTTCTTT.

The rearrangement links TRBV11-1 to TRBJ2-2, with D perhaps TRBD1 (5 bases). Germline assignment: CDR1 SGHAT and CDR2 FQDESV (reference sequence). The V end lost 5 bases, the J end lost 2 bases, and 9 bases lay between the germline ends. The CDR3 is 14 amino acids. The CDR3 nucleotides are TGTGCCAGCAGCCGGACACTTAACACCGGGGAGCTGTTTTTT. It specifies CASSRTLNTGELFF.

This clone was recorded a few times. The CDR3: CASSAGRKAGSSQYF. CDR3 nucleotide sequence: TGTGCCAGCAGCGCCGGGCGAAAAGCGGGGTCGTCGCAGTATTTT. This rearrangement joins TRBV9 to TRBJ2-3, with 7 bases lining up with TRBD2. The CDR3 runs 15 residues. Per germline, CDR1 SGDLS and CDR2 YYNGEE. With 3 bases clipped from V and 10 bases from J, the junction kept 14 bases outside the gene matches.

The CDR3 loop reads CAWSASRGQSTGELFF. The CDR3 DNA follows: TGTGCCTGGAGTGCCTCCCGGGGGCAAAGCACCGGGGAGCTGTTTTTT. The chain employs TRBV30 and TRBJ2-2; either TRBD1 or TRBD2 may supply D (6 bases each). The CDR3 length is 16 residues. Per germline, CDR1 GTSNPN and CDR2 SVGIG (reference sequence). V lost 1 base and J 4 bases, leaving 16 bases between the germline ends.

This clone was detected only once. The chain joins TRBV19 to TRBJ2-6; 7 positions match TRBD1. V lost 7 bases and J lost 1; bases outside the gene matches: 10. From germline, CDR1 is LNHDA and CDR2 SQIVND (reference sequence). The CDR3 covers 17 residues. For the CDR3, the DNA is TGTGCCAGTACCCCGACAGGGCCCTCTTCTGGGGCCAACGTCCTGACTTTC. Protein product: CASTPTGPSSGANVLTF. Variable domain in full (rest from reference TRBV19 and TRBJ2-6): DGGITQSPKYLFRKEGQNVTLSCEQNLNHDAMYWYRQDPGQGLRLIYYSQIVNDFQKGDIAEGYSVSREKKESFPLTVTSAQKNPTAFYLCASTPTGPSSGANVLTFGAGSRLTVL.

A note on this clone: Other nucleotide sequences in the sample specify the same CDR3. The genes are TRBV28 and TRBJ1-2; D might be TRBD1 (5 bases). V was pared by 2 bases and J by 3 bases, with 10 bases between. The CDR3 sequence is 14 residues long. CDR1 is MDHEN, CDR2 SYDVKM, per germline. The CDR3 DNA reads as TGTGCCAGCAGTTTAGCAGGGACCGACTATGGCTACACCTTC. Its translation: CASSLAGTDYGYTF.

V is TRBV11-3 and J is TRBJ1-1; D is ambiguous. V lost 0 bases and J 6 bases, leaving 14 bases between the germline ends. The CDR3 contains 15 residues. Germline CDR1 and CDR2: SGHNT and YENEEA. The CDR3 DNA follows: TGTGCCAGCAGCTTAGATGGGCGCCAGACGGCTGAAGCTTTCTTT. The encoded protein is CASSLDGRQTAEAFF.

This chain links TRBV11-2 with TRBJ1-6, with a weak D call TRBD1 (5 bases). V was clipped by 4 bases and J by 9 bases, with 13 bases between them. Germline-derived CDR1 and CDR2 are SGHAT and FQNNGV. The CDR3 sequence is 14 residues long. As DNA, the CDR3 is TGTGCCAGCAGCTCCCACGGTGGGGGTTCACCCCTCCACTTT. Encoded protein: CASSSHGGGSPLHF.

The chain is built from TRBV4-1 and TRBJ2-1; TRBD2 matches 7 bases. The junction had 2 bases not matched to a gene; V was cut back by 5 bases and J by 7 bases. The germline V gene encodes CDR1 MGHRA and CDR2 YSYEKL. The CDR3 consists of 12 residues. As DNA, the CDR3 is TGCGCCAGCAGCTGGCGGGGGAATGAGCAGTTCTTC. It codes for CASSWRGNEQFF.

The gene calls are TRBV28 and TRBJ1-6, with D hard to call. V dropped 3 bases and J dropped 4 bases, with 10 bases sitting between them. The CDR3 is 15 amino acids. Germline assignment: CDR1 MDHEN and CDR2 SYDVKM. CDR3 sequence (DNA): TGTGCCAGCAGTTTGCCGACAAGTTATAATTCACCCCTCCACTTT. Its protein is CASSLPTSYNSPLHF.